A single sample gave rise to the 21 T cell receptor beta chains below, sequenced in a study of cytomegalovirus exposure and HLA in healthy donors. This PCR relied on a set of 60 Vbeta primers and 13 Jbeta primers. Libraries were prepared by immunoSEQ multiplex PCR; TCRdb keeps only in-frame clonotypes and omits some of them. The repertoire holds over 90,000 clones, with about four fifths as singletons. Material: PBMCs. The origin of the receptors is a female donor in good health and CMV-seropositive.

The chain is built from TRBV7-2 and TRBJ1-5; 11 bases match TRBD1. The CDR3 is made up of 15 amino acids. Germline V gene lookup returns CDR1 SGHTA and CDR2 FQGNSA. J gave up 6 bases and V 2 bases, and 3 bases lay outside the gene matches. CDR3 coding DNA: TGTGCCAGCAGCTTAAGGGGACAGGGGGGTCAGCCCCAGCATTTT. It specifies CASSLRGQGGQPQHF.

This clone was counted only a few times. The chain links TRBV25-1 to TRBJ1-2; 8 nucleotides align to TRBD1. J lost 3 bases, V lost 5 bases, and 5 bases had no gene match. The CDR3 length is 14 residues. The germline V gene encodes CDR1 MGHDK and CDR2 SYGVNS. The CDR3 here is CASSKQGVHYGYTF. The CDR3 DNA sequence: TGTGCCAGCAGTAAACAGGGGGTTCACTATGGCTACACCTTC.

V and J are TRBV7-2 and TRBJ1-2, with D hard to call. The V gene's germline CDR1 is SGHTA and CDR2 FQGNSA. The V end was cut by 1 base, the J end by 7 bases, with 13 bases between. The CDR3 has 14 amino acids. CDR3 sequence (DNA): TGTGCCAGCAGCTTAGACCGGGAATTCCTTGGCTACACCTTC. It translates to CASSLDREFLGYTF. Using reference TRBV7-2 and TRBJ1-2 for the parts outside the CDR3, the full variable domain is GAGVSQSPSNKVTEKGKDVELRCDPISGHTALYWYRQSLGQGLEFLIYFQGNSAPDKSGLPSDRFSAERTGGSVSTLTIQRTQQEDSAVYLCASSLDREFLGYTFGSGTRLTVV.

The rearrangement joins TRBV6-1 to TRBJ2-7; 11 positions match TRBD2. CDR1 and CDR2 from the germline V gene are MNHNS and SASEGT. J gave up 3 bases and V 3 bases, and 1 base lay outside the gene matches. This CDR3 is 14 amino acids long. DNA of the CDR3: TGTGCCAGCAGTGATGGGACTAGCGGCTACGAGCAGTACTTC. This gives the protein CASSDGTSGYEQYF.

The J gene is TRBJ2-3, the V gene TRBV7-8; 14 bases are a match to TRBD2. Germline CDR1 is SGHVS and CDR2 is FQNEAQ. There are 19 residues in the CDR3. Germline trimming cut 4 bases from V and 2 bases from J; bases unmatched to any gene: 11. The CDR3 region has the DNA TGTGCCAGCAGCTCAGACGAGACTAGCGGGGGGGTTTACACAGATACGCAGTATTTT. Translating gives CASSSDETSGGVYTDTQYF.

The chain joins TRBV10-1 to TRBJ2-2; D unclear. The CDR3 sequence is 11 residues long. V was trimmed by 6 bases and J by 6 bases, leaving 5 bases between them. The germline gives CDR1 WNHNN, CDR2 SYGVQD (reference sequence). The CDR3 protein is CASRRPGELFF. The CDR3 DNA follows: TGCGCCAGCAGGAGGCCCGGGGAGCTGTTTTTT.

V is TRBV7-2 and J is TRBJ2-7; 11 bases align to TRBD2. Germline V gene sequence: CDR1 SGHTA, CDR2 FQGNSA. Germline trimming cut 6 bases from V and 0 bases from J; bases unmatched to any gene: 4. The CDR3 covers 15 residues. The CDR3 nucleotides are TGTGCCAGCAGAATAGGGACTAGCGGCTCCTACGAGCAGTACTTC. Translated, it gives CASRIGTSGSYEQYF.

This clone has just one count. V and J are TRBV7-2 and TRBJ2-7; TRBD2 agrees at 15 bases. The CDR3 sequence is 18 residues long. Germline-derived CDR1 and CDR2 are SGHTA and FQGNSA. Unmatched junction bases numbered 8, after V lost 5 bases and J lost 0 bases. The CDR3 protein is CASSLPGTSGGSSYEQYF. For the CDR3, the DNA is TGTGCCAGCAGCCTTCCCGGGACTAGCGGGGGGTCCTCCTACGAGCAGTACTTC.

There are a few counts of this clone. The chain is built from TRBV4-1 and TRBJ1-1, with 8 bases lining up with TRBD1. Looked up from germline, CDR1 is MGHRA and CDR2 is YSYEKL. CDR3 length equals 15 residues. J was trimmed by 4 bases and V by 4 bases; bases with no gene match: 8. The CDR3 here is CASSRNLDRGTEAFF. For the CDR3, the DNA is TGCGCCAGCAGCCGCAACCTCGACAGGGGCACTGAAGCTTTCTTT.

The table lists this clone with a few counts. This chain connects TRBV4-2 to TRBJ2-1; D gene ambiguous. With 1 base removed from V and 5 bases from J, the gap between germline ends came to 6 bases. Germline V lookup: CDR1 LGHNA, CDR2 YNFKEQ. This CDR3 region has 13 residues. The CDR3 nucleotides are TGTGCCAGCAGCCAAGGACGGGACAATGAGCAGTTCTTC. Protein: CASSQGRDNEQFF.

This chain connects TRBV4-2 to TRBJ2-3; D possibly corresponds to TRBD2 (5 bases). Germline V lookup: CDR1 LGHNA, CDR2 YNFKEQ. The CDR3 sequence is 16 residues long. The V end lost 0 bases, the J end lost 4 bases, and 14 bases lay between the germline ends. The CDR3 is CASSQDFGGGSDTQYF. The CDR3, as DNA: TGTGCCAGCAGCCAAGATTTTGGCGGAGGCTCAGATACGCAGTATTTT.

The chain links TRBV2 to TRBJ1-1; maybe TRBD1 (5 bases). Germline-derived CDR1 and CDR2 are SNHLY and FYNNEI. V lost 6 bases, J lost 2 bases, and 16 bases lay in between. CDR3 length: 15 amino acids. As DNA, the CDR3 is TGTGCCAGCAGGGTGGGGGGGGATTTAAACACTGAAGCTTTCTTT. Encoded protein: CASRVGGDLNTEAFF.

This rearrangement joins TRBV6-1 to TRBJ2-1; 15 positions match TRBD2. CDR3 size: 15 residues. Germline loops: CDR1 MNHNS, CDR2 SASEGT. The CDR3 DNA is TGTGCGATCTTGGGACTAGCGGGGGGCGGAGGTGAGCAGTTCTTC. Translated: CAILGLAGGGGEQFF.

The genes are TRBV4-3 and TRBJ1-1, with 7 bases identical to TRBD1. The junction had 7 bases not matched to a gene; V was cut back by 5 bases and J by 1 base. Germline-derived CDR1 and CDR2 are LGHNA and YSLEER. This CDR3 has 15 amino acids. The CDR3 coding sequence is TGCGCCAGCAGCTACCAGGGGGGACCGAACACTGAAGCTTTCTTT. This sequence encodes CASSYQGGPNTEAFF.

This rearrangement joins TRBV28 to TRBJ2-7, with D possibly TRBD1 on 6 matching bases. The germline V gene encodes CDR1 MDHEN and CDR2 SYDVKM. CDR3 length: 15 amino acids. V lost 7 bases and J 2 bases, leaving 18 bases between the germline ends. CDR3 nucleotide sequence: TGTGCCAGCATTAGATACAGGGACGTGGCCTACGAGCAGTACTTC. Protein: CASIRYRDVAYEQYF. Looking up the rest from reference TRBV28 and TRBJ2-7 gives the full variable domain: DVKVTQSSRYLVKRTGEKVFLECVQDMDHENMFWYRQDPGLGLRLIYFSYDVKMKEKGDIPEGYSVSREKKERFSLILESASTNQTSMYLCASIRYRDVAYEQYFGPGTRLTVT.

The V call is TRBV6-5, the J call TRBJ2-5; D may be TRBD2 (5 bases). The V gene lost 5 bases and the J gene lost 5 bases, with 18 bases spanning the gap. Germline V lookup: CDR1 MNHEY, CDR2 SVGAGI. This CDR3 has 15 residues. The CDR3 region is CASSTGLYGQETQYF. The CDR3 coding sequence is TGTGCCAGCAGTACCGGACTTTACGGCCAGGAGACCCAGTACTTC.

This rearrangement joins TRBV7-9 to TRBJ1-1; D gene uncertain. Germline V gene lookup returns CDR1 SEHNR and CDR2 FQNEAQ (reference sequence). This CDR3 has 13 amino acids. Trimming cost V 0 bases and J 6 bases, with 8 bases left between them. CDR3 sequence (DNA): TGTGCCAGCAGCTTAGCAGGGAGCCCTGAAGCTTTCTTT. This encodes CASSLAGSPEAFF.

The table lists this clone with a few counts. Other DNA sequences in the sample encode the same CDR3. The chain links TRBV5-1 to TRBJ1-1; D is perhaps TRBD1 (6 bases). V lost 2 bases and J lost 0, with 8 bases in between. Germline-derived CDR1 and CDR2 are SGHRS and YFSETQ. The CDR3 spans 14 residues. The DNA for the CDR3 is TGCGCCAGCAGCTTACAGGGCATGAACACTGAAGCTTTCTTT. The encoded protein is CASSLQGMNTEAFF.

This clone was recorded once. The DNA of the CDR3 is TGTGCCAGCAGTTTAGGAACAGGGGCGGTAAAAAACTATGGCTACACCTTC. It translates to CASSLGTGAVKNYGYTF. The J gene is TRBJ1-2, the V gene TRBV28, with TRBD1 matching 7 bases. CDR1 and CDR2 from the germline V gene are MDHEN and SYDVKM. The CDR3 is 17 amino acids. The junction had 11 bases not matched to a gene; V was cut back by 2 bases and J by 2 bases.

In DNA form, the CDR3 reads TGTGCCAGCAGCTCCCCGGAGACCCAGTACTTC. It specifies CASSSPETQYF. The chain uses TRBV11-2 and TRBJ2-5; D unresolved. CDR3 length: 11 amino acids. Germline CDR1 reads SGHAT; CDR2 reads FQNNGV. With 4 bases removed from V and 5 bases from J, the gap between germline ends came to 5 bases. Complete variable domain (other parts from reference TRBV11-2 and TRBJ2-5): EAGVAQSPRYKIIEKRQSVAFWCNPISGHATLYWYQQILGQGPKLLIQFQNNGVVDDSQLPKDRFSAERLKGVDSTLKIQPAKLEDSAVYLCASSSPETQYFGPGTRLLVL.

This clone appeared a few times. This chain joins TRBV7-2 and TRBJ1-5, with 8 bases lining up with TRBD1. The CDR3 spans 13 residues. Germline CDR1 is SGHTA and CDR2 is FQGNSA. The ends lost 5 bases at V and 9 bases at J; junction bases unmatched: 6. DNA of the CDR3: TGTGCCAGCAGCCAGGGGGCAGAGGGGCCCCAGCATTTT. It codes for CASSQGAEGPQHF.